Detailed here is one TCR beta chain. Its matching antigen is unknown. The sample comes from a study of cytomegalovirus exposure and HLA in healthy donors. The study's findings and limits: It was reported in a later analysis that an Asian-associated ancestry cluster showed fewer N-insertions than the approximately 670-donor mean. Common viral pathogens (according to a later analysis) appeared linked to several of the most significant clusters.

Trimming shortened V by 3 bases and J by 3 bases, and 17 bases separated the two germline ends. The germline V gene encodes CDR1 SGHRS and CDR2 YFSETQ. The CDR3 covers 16 residues. Primers: 60 Vbeta forward and 13 Jbeta reverse. In the original workflow: In a later analysis, of 79 million or so unique beta chains, about 12 million appeared in at least two donors. TCRdb keeps only in-frame clones here, not all; method: immunoSEQ multiplex PCR. D and trimming come from the DNA, and the V and J calls and clone size come from that table. The sample consists of about 110,000 clones, approximately 66% of them appearing once.

The chain joins TRBV5-1 to TRBJ2-3, with D perhaps matching TRBD2 (7 bases). This sequence originates from a man aged 35 to 55 in good health and CMV-seropositive. Specimen: PBMCs. Here the CDR3 DNA reads TGCGCCAGCAGCTCGAGGTTACAGGGAGGGACAGATACGCAGTATTTT. The encoded protein is CASSSRLQGGTDTQYF.